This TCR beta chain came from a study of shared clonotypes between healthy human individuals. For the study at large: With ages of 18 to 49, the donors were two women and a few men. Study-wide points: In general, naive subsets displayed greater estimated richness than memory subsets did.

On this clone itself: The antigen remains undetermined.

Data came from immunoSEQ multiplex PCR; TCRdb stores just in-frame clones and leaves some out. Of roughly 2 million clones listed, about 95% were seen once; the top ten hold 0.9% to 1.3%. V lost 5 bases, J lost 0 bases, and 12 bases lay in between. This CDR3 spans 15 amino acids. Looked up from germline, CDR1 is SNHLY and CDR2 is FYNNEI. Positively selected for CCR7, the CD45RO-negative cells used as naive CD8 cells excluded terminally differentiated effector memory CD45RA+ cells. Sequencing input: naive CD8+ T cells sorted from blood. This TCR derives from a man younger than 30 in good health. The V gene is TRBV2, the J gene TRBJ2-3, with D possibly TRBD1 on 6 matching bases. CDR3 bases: TGTGCCAGCAGTTCCTCAGGGGTGAGCACAGATACGCAGTATTTT. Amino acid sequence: CASSSSGVSTDTQYF.